A selection of T cell receptor beta chains follows, all from one sample in a study of blood T cell repertoires in COVID-19. Clones were sequenced by immunoSEQ multiplex PCR, and TCRdb holds only the in-frame ones, with some missing. The sample lists about 140,000 clones; around 89% were seen once. Sequenced: peripheral blood. The receptors come from a woman of 80 years or more with acute or convalescent COVID-19. Both conserved end residues are part of each CDR3. Fields, in order: clone size, J gene, D gene, V gene, CDR3 DNA, CDR3 protein. D genes are given only for firm matches. Some rows have no size entry. The others give once, few or many, or a class for an expanded clone.

NA | TRBJ1-1 | TRBD1 | TRBV6-6 | TGTGCCAGCAGTGTACAGGGGGGGTTATCTGAAGCTTTCTTT | CASSVQGGLSEAFF
NA | TRBJ1-1 | TRBD1 | TRBV29-1 | TGCAGCGGAGGGGGGCGACAGGGTAGTTCTGAAGCTTTCTTT | CSGGGRQGSSEAFF
NA | TRBJ1-1 | NA | TRBV25-1 | TGTGCCAGCAGTCAACAGGGCGTAAGCACTGAAGCTTTCTTT | CASSQQGVSTEAFF
NA | TRBJ1-2 | TRBD1 | TRBV3-1/TRBV3-2 | TGTGCCAGCAGCCCCGGACAGGGGTTAAATGGCTACACCTTC | CASSPGQGLNGYTF
NA | TRBJ1-1 | NA | TRBV6-6 | TGTGCCAGCAGTTACTCAGCTCAGACACCGAACACTGAAGCTTTCTTT | CASSYSAQTPNTEAFF
NA | TRBJ2-2 | TRBD1 | TRBV7-9 | TGTGCCAGCAGCCCCGGACAGGGGGCCGACACCGGGGAGCTGTTTTTT | CASSPGQGADTGELFF
few | TRBJ1-2 | NA | TRBV18 | TGTGCCAGCTCCCCATCGACAGACATCTATGGCTACACCTTC | CASSPSTDIYGYTF
NA | TRBJ1-5 | TRBD1 | TRBV9 | TGTGCCAGCAGCGGACAGGGTCTCAGCAATCAGCCCCAGCATTTT | CASSGQGLSNQPQHF
NA | TRBJ2-6 | NA | TRBV5-6 | TGTGCCAGCAGCCCCCTGGTGGGGGCCCTCTCTGGGGCCAACGTCCTGACTTTC | CASSPLVGALSGANVLTF
few | TRBJ2-5 | NA | TRBV13 | TGTGCCAGCAGCCAGCCGGGGGTTGAAGAGACCCAGTACTTC | CASSQPGVEETQYF
once | TRBJ2-5 | NA | TRBV7-8 | TGTGCCAGCAGCTTGAGAGTTCACGAGACCCAGTACTTC | CASSLRVHETQYF
NA | TRBJ1-1 | NA | TRBV28 | TGTGCCAGCAGTTTGGTCCAGTCGAACACTGAAGCTTTCTTT | CASSLVQSNTEAFF
NA | TRBJ1-1 | TRBD1 | TRBV5-1 | TGCGCCAGCAGCGCGTCGGGACAGGGGGCTTCGGCTTTCTTT | CASSASGQGASAFF
NA | TRBJ1-5 | TRBD1 | TRBV10-3 | TGTGCCATCAGTGTGGGGGGGACAGGGTACCAGCCCCAGCATTTT | CAISVGGTGYQPQHF
NA | TRBJ1-2 | TRBD1 | TRBV5-1 | TGCGCCAGCAGCCCAGGGGGCGAGGGTCACTATGGCTACACCTTC | CASSPGGEGHYGYTF
NA | TRBJ2-2 | TRBD2 | TRBV7-3 | TGTGCCAGCAGCTTCTCTAGCGGGGGGGCCACCGAGGAGCTGTTTTTT | CASSFSSGGATEELFF
NA | TRBJ1-2 | NA | TRBV12-3/TRBV12-4 | TGTGCCAGCAGTTCAACAGCCTATGGCTACACCTTC | CASSSTAYGYTF
NA | TRBJ1-2 | TRBD1 | TRBV6-5 | TGTGCCAGCAGTTACTCGTTCAGGGGGCAGGGTGGCTACACCTTC | CASSYSFRGQGGYTF
NA | TRBJ2-1 | TRBD2 | TRBV5-1 | TGCGCCAGCAGCTCTAGCGGGGGGGCCTCCTACAATGAGCAGTTCTTC | CASSSSGGASYNEQFF
NA | TRBJ1-3 | NA | TRBV6-5 | TGTGCCAGCAGACGCGACAGCGCCTCTGGAAACACCATATATTTT | CASRRDSASGNTIYF